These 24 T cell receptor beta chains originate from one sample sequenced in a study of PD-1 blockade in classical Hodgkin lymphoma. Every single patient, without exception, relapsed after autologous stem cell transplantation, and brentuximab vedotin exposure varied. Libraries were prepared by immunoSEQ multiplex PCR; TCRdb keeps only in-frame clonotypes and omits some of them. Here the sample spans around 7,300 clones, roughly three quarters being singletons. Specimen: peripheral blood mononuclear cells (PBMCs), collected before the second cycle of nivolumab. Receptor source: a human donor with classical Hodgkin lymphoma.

The CDR3 nucleotides read TGTGCCAGCAGCTTGTGGGACGACAATGAGCAGTTCTTC. Amino acids: CASSLWDDNEQFF. V gene TRBV5-4 combines with J gene TRBJ2-1; tentatively, D is TRBD1 or TRBD2 (5 bases each). Germline V gene sequence: CDR1 SGHNT, CDR2 YYREEE (reference sequence). The CDR3 is 13 residues long. V gave up 1 base and J gave up 5 bases, with 7 bases separating them.

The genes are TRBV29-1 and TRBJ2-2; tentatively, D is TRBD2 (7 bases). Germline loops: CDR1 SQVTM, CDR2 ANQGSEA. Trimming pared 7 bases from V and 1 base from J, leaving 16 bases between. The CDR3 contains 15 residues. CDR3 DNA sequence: TGCAGCGGGAGGGGGGGCGGTATGAACACCGGGGAGCTGTTTTTT. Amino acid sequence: CSGRGGGMNTGELFF.

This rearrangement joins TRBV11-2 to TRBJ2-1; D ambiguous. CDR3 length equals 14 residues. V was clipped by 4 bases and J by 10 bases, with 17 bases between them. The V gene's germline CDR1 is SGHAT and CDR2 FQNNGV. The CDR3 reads CASSSLEWRGEQFF. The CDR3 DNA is TGTGCCAGCAGCTCCCTGGAGTGGAGAGGCGAGCAGTTCTTC.

The CDR3 protein is CASSQEGTGATSYNSPLHF. The CDR3 nucleotides are TGCGCCAGCAGCCAAGAGGGGACAGGGGCTACCTCCTATAATTCACCCCTCCACTTT. The V call is TRBV4-3, the J call TRBJ1-6, with TRBD1 matching 10 bases. From germline, CDR1 is LGHNA and CDR2 YSLEER. The CDR3 loop spans 19 amino acids. Trimming took 0 bases from V and 0 from J; bases not matched to a gene: 5.

The chain's CDR3 is CASSVDDWGEQYF. The CDR3 nucleotides are TGTGCCAGCAGCGTAGATGATTGGGGCGAGCAGTACTTC. The chain combines TRBV9 with TRBJ2-7, with D unresolved. Germline V CDR1 and CDR2: SGDLS, YYNGEE. The V end lost 0 bases, the J end lost 6 bases, and 10 bases lay between the germline ends. The CDR3 is 13 residues long.

CDR3 nucleotides: TGTGCCAGCAGCGGCGGACAGGTCTCTAGCACAGATACGCAGTATTTT. Translated, it gives CASSGGQVSSTDTQYF. The rearrangement uses TRBV9 and TRBJ2-3; TRBD1 matches at 7 bases. J lost 0 bases, V lost 3 bases, and 7 bases had no gene match. Germline CDR1 SGDLS, CDR2 YYNGEE. The CDR3 covers 16 residues.

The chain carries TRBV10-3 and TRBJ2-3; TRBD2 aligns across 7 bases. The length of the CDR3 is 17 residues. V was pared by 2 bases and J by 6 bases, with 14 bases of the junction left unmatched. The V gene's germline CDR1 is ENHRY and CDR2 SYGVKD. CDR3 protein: CAISEPGGVSARDTQYF. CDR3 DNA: TGTGCCATCAGTGAGCCGGGAGGTGTGTCGGCTCGGGATACGCAGTATTTT.

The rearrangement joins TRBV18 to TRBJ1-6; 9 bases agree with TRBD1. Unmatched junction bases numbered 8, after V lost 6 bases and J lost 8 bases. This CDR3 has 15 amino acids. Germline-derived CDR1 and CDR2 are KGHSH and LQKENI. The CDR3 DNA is TGTGCCAGCTCGACGGGGACAGGGATCTATTCACCCCTCCACTTT. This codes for CASSTGTGIYSPLHF.

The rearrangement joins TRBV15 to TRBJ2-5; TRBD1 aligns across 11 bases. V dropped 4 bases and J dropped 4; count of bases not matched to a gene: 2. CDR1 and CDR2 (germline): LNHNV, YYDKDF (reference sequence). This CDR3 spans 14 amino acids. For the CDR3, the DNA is TGTGCCACCAGCAAAGGACAGGGGGCAGAGACCCAGTACTTC. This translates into CATSKGQGAETQYF.

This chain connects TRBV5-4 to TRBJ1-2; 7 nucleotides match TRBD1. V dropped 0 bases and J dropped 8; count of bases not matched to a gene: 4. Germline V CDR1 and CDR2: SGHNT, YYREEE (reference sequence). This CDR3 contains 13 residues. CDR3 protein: CASSLEGGLGYTF. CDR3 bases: TGTGCCAGCAGCTTGGAAGGGGGCCTCGGCTACACCTTC.

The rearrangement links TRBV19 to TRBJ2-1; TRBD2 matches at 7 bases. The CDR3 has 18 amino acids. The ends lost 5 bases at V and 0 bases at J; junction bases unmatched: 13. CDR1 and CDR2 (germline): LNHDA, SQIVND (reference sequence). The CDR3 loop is CASSDFRGGSLSYNEQFF. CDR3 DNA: TGTGCCAGTAGTGATTTTCGCGGGGGTTCTCTCTCCTACAATGAGCAGTTCTTC.

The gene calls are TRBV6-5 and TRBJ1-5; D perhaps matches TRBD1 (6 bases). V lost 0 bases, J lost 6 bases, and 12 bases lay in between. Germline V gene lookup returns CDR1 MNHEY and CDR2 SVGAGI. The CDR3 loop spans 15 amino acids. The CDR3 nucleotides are TGTGCCAGCAGTTACTCGACAGGACCCGGTCAGCCCCAGCATTTT. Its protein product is CASSYSTGPGQPQHF.

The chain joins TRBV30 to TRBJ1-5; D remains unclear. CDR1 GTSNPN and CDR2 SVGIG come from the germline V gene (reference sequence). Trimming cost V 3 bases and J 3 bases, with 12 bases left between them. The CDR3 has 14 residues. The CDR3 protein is CAWSPSGDNQPQHF. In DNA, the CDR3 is TGTGCCTGGAGCCCCAGCGGGGACAATCAGCCCCAGCATTTT. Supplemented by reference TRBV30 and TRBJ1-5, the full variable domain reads SQTIHQWPATLVQPVGSPLSLECTVEGTSNPNLYWYRQAAGRGLQLLFYSVGIGQISSEVPQNLSASRPQDRQFILSSKKLLLSDSGFYLCAWSPSGDNQPQHFGDGTRLSIL.

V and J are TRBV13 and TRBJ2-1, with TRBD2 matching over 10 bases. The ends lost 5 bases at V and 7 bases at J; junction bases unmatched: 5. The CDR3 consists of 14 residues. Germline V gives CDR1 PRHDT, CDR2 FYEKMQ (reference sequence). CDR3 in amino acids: CASSVGLAENEQFF. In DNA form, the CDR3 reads TGTGCCAGCAGCGTCGGACTAGCGGAAAATGAGCAGTTCTTC. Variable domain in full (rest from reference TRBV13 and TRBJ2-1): AAGVIQSPRHLIKEKRETATLKCYPIPRHDTVYWYQQGPGQDPQFLISFYEKMQSDKGSIPDRFSAQQFSDYHSELNMSSLELGDSALYFCASSVGLAENEQFFGPGTRLTVL.

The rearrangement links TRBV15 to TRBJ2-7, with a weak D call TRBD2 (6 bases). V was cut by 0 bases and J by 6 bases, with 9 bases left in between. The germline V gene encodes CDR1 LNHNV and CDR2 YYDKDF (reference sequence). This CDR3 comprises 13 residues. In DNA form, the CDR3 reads TGTGCCACCAGCAGAGATTTGGGGGGCGAGCAGTACTTC. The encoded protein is CATSRDLGGEQYF.

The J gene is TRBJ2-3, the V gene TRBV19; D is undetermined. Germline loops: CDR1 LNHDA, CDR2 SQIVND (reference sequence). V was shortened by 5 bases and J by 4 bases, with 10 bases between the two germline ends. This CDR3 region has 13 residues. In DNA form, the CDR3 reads TGTGCCAGTAGTCAGGAGTGGTCAGATACGCAGTATTTT. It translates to CASSQEWSDTQYF.

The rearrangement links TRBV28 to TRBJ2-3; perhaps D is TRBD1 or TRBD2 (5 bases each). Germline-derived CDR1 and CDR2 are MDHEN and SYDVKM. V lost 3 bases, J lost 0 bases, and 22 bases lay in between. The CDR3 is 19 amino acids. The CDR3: CASSFPPSGRITSTDTQYF. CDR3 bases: TGTGCCAGCAGTTTCCCCCCATCGGGACGCATTACTAGCACAGATACGCAGTATTTT.

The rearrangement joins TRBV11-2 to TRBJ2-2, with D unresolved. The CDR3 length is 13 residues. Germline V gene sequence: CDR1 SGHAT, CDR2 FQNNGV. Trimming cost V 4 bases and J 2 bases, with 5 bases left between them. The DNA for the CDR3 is TGTGCCAGCAGCTCCGTTAACACCGGGGAGCTGTTTTTT. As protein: CASSSVNTGELFF.

This CDR3 reads CASSIEPSRNEQFF. DNA of the CDR3: TGTGCCAGTAGTATAGAGCCTAGTAGAAATGAGCAGTTCTTC. The chain recombines TRBV19 with TRBJ2-1; D unclear. Germline CDR1 LNHDA, CDR2 SQIVND (reference sequence). This CDR3 contains 14 residues. V gave up 0 bases and J gave up 7 bases, with 10 bases separating them.

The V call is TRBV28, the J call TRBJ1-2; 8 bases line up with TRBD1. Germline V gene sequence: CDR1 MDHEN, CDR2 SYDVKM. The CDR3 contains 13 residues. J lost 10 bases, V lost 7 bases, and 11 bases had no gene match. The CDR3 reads CASTVGQVVDYTF. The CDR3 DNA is TGTGCCAGCACCGTGGGACAGGTAGTTGACTACACCTTC.

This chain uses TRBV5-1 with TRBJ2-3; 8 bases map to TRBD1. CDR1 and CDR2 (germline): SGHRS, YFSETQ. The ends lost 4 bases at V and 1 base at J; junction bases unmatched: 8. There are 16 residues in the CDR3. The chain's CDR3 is CASSRDRTSGTDTQYF. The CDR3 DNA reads TGCGCCAGCAGCCGGGACAGGACTTCAGGCACAGATACGCAGTATTTT.

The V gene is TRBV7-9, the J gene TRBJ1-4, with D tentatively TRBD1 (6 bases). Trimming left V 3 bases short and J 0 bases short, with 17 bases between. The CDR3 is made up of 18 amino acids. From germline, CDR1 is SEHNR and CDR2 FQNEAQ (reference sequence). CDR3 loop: CASSFGRGDIATNEKLFF. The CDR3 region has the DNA TGTGCCAGCAGCTTCGGGAGGGGGGATATTGCAACTAATGAAAAACTGTTTTTT.

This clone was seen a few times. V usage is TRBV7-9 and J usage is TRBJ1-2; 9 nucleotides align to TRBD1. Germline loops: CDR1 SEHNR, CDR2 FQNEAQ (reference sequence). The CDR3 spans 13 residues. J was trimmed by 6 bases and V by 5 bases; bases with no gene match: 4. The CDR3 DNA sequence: TGTGCCAGCAGCCACCGGGACAGGGATGGCTACACCTTC. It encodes CASSHRDRDGYTF.

CDR3 residues: CATSRELTGPGGEQFF. CDR3 nucleotides: TGTGCCACCAGCAGAGAGTTGACGGGACCTGGGGGTGAGCAGTTCTTC. V usage is TRBV15 and J usage is TRBJ2-1, with D perhaps assigned TRBD1 or TRBD2 (5 bases each). Germline V gives CDR1 LNHNV, CDR2 YYDKDF (reference sequence). This CDR3 is built from 16 residues. V lost 0 bases and J 9 bases, leaving 18 bases between the germline ends.